This TCR beta chain was recorded in a study of CD8+CD57+ T cells in acquired aplastic anemia. The template for TCR beta VDJ and CDR3 sequence profiling was genomic DNA. TCRdb reprocessed the reads with MiXCR, giving one entry per CDR3 protein. The repertoire consists of fewer than 300,000 distinct CDR3 sequences, with around 82% occurring once and the leading ten covering roughly 42%. Only patients with CD8+CD57+ cell expansion on flow cytometry were chosen for sequencing. By the time of blood sampling, patients had still received no therapy. The CDR3 extends over 14 amino acids. Germline V lookup: CDR1 SGDLS, CDR2 YYNGEE. V was clipped by 4 bases and J by 11 bases, with 22 bases between them.

Sequencing used sorted CD4+, CD8+, or CD8+CD57+ T cells (not recorded which) from PBMCs. V and J are TRBV9 and TRBJ2-7; D is undetermined. The receptor was derived from a human donor with aplastic anemia. The DNA of the CDR3 is TGTGCCAGCAGCTTAACGCCCAGCTCCCACGCGGAGTACTTC. This translates into CASSLTPSSHAEYF.